This T cell receptor beta chain emerged from a study of cytomegalovirus exposure and HLA in healthy donors. Study conclusions and caveats: Certain sequence variants were highly shared and formed a cluster, and this cluster was likely a sequencing artifact. Cytomegalovirus association was listed for under 200 TCR beta chains. Follow-up analysis found HLA locus-dependent TCR association rates, highest for DRB1 and lowest for HLA-C.

The PCR employed 60 Vbeta primers together with 13 Jbeta primers. Repertoires were generated with immunoSEQ multiplex PCR, while TCRdb's copy carries only in-frame clones and drops some. The sample has approximately 76,000 clones, roughly 63% seen once. About this clone: Its antigen is unidentified.

The CDR3 contains 15 residues. From germline, CDR1 is MDHEN and CDR2 SYDVKM. The V gene lost 2 bases and the J gene lost 2 bases, with 13 bases spanning the gap. This receptor was obtained from a man aged 25 to 40 in good health and CMV-seropositive. The sequencing input was PBMCs. V and J are TRBV28 and TRBJ2-7; D unclear. CDR3 amino acids: CASSLHATVAYEQYF. CDR3 in DNA: TGTGCCAGCAGTTTACATGCCACAGTTGCCTACGAGCAGTACTTC.